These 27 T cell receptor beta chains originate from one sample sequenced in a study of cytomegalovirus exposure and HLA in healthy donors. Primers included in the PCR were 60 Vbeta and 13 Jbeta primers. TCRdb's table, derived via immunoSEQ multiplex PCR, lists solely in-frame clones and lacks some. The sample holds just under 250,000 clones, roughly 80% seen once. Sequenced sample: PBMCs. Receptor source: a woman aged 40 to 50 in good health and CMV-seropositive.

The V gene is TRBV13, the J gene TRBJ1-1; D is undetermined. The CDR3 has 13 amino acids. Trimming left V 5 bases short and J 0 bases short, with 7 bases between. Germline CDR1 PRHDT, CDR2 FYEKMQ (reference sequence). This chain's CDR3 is CASSAPMNTEAFF. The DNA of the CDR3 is TGTGCCAGCAGCGCACCTATGAACACTGAAGCTTTCTTT.

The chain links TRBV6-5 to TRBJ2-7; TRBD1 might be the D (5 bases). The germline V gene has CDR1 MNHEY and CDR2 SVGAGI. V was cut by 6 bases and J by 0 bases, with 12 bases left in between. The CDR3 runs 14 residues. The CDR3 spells CASSPPTDSYEQYF. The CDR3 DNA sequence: TGTGCCAGCAGCCCACCGACAGACTCCTACGAGCAGTACTTC.

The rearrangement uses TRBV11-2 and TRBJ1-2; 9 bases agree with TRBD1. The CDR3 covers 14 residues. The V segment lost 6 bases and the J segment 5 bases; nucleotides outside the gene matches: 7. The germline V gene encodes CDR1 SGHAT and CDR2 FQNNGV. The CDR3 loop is CASRLSGTGYGYTF. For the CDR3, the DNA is TGTGCCAGCAGACTGTCCGGGACAGGGTATGGCTACACCTTC. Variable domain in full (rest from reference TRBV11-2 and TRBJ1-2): EAGVAQSPRYKIIEKRQSVAFWCNPISGHATLYWYQQILGQGPKLLIQFQNNGVVDDSQLPKDRFSAERLKGVDSTLKIQPAKLEDSAVYLCASRLSGTGYGYTFGSGTRLTVV.

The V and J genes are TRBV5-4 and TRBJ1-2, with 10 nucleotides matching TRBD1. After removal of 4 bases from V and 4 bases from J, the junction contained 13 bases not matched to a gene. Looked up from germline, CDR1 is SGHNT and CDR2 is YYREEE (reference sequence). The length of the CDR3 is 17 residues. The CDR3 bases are TGTGCCAGCAGCGGGGGACCGGGACAGGGGCGAATCTATGGCTACACCTTC. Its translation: CASSGGPGQGRIYGYTF.

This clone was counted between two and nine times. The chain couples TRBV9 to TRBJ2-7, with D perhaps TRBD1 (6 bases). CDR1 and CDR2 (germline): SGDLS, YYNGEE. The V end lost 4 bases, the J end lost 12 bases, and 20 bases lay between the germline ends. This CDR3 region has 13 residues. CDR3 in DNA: TGTGCCAGCAGCCCCCGGGACACCTGGCCCCTGTACTTC. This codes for CASSPRDTWPLYF. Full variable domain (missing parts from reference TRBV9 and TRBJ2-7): DSGVTQTPKHLITATGQRVTLRCSPRSGDLSVYWYQQSLDQGLQFLIQYYNGEERAKGNILERFSAQQFPDLHSELNLSSLELGDSALYFCASSPRDTWPLYFGPGTRLTVT.

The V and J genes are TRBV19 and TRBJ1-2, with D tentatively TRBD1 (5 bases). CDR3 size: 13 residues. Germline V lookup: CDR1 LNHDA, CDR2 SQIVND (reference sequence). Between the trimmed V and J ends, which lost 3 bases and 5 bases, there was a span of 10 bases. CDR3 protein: CASSMRQLYGYTF. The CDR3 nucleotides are TGTGCCAGTAGTATGAGACAGCTTTATGGCTACACCTTC.

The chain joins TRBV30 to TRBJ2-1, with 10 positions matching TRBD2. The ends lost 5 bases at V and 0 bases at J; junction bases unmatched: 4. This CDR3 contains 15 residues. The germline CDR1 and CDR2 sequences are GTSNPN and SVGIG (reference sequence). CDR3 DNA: TGTGCCTGGGGGGCTAGCGGGAGCTCCTACAATGAGCAGTTCTTC. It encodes CAWGASGSSYNEQFF. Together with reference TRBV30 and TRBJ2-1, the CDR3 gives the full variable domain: SQTIHQWPATLVQPVGSPLSLECTVEGTSNPNLYWYRQAAGRGLQLLFYSVGIGQISSEVPQNLSASRPQDRQFILSSKKLLLSDSGFYLCAWGASGSSYNEQFFGPGTRLTVL.

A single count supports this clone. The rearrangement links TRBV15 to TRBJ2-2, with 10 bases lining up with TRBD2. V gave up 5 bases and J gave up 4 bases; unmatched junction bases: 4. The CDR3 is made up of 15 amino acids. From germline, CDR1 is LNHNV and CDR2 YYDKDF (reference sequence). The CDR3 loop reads CATSFRLAGTGELFF. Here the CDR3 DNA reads TGTGCCACCAGCTTCCGACTAGCGGGCACCGGGGAGCTGTTTTTT.

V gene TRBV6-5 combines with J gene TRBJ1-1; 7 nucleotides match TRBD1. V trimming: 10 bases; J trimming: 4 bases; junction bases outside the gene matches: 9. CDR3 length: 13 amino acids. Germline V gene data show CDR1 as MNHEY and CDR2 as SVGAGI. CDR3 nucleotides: TGTGCCACCCGATCACAGGGGAGCACTGAAGCTTTCTTT. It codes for CATRSQGSTEAFF.

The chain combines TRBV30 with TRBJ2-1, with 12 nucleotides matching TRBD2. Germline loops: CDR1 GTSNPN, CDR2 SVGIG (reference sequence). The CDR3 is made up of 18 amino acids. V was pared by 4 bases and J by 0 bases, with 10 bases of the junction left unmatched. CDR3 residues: CAWTGVGLAGRSYNEQFF. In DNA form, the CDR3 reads TGTGCCTGGACGGGGGTGGGACTAGCGGGCCGCTCCTACAATGAGCAGTTCTTC.

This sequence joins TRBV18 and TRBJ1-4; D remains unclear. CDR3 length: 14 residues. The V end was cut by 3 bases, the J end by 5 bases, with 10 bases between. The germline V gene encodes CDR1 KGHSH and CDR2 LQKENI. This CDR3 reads CASSPPPGNEKLFF. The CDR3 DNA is TGTGCCAGCTCACCGCCCCCGGGGAATGAAAAACTGTTTTTT.

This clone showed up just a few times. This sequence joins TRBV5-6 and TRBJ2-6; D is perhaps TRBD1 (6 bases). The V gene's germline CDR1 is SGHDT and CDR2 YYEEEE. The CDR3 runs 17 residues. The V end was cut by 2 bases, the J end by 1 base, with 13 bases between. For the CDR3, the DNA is TGTGCCAGCAGCTTTAGCCCCGGACAGTCTGGGGCCAACGTCCTGACTTTC. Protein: CASSFSPGQSGANVLTF.

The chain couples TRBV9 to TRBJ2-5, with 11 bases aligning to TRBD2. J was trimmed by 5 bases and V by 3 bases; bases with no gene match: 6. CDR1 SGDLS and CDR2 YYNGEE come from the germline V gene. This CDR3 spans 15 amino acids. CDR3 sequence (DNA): TGTGCCAGCAGCGGACTTAGCGGGAGGGCGGAGACCCAGTACTTC. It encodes CASSGLSGRAETQYF.

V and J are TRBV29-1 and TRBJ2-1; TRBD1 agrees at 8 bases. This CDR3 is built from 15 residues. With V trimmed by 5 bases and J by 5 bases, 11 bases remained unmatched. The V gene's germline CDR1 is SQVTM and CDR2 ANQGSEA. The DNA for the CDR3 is TGCAGCGTTTGGGAAATGGGACAGGAGGACAATGAGCAGTTCTTC. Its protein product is CSVWEMGQEDNEQFF.

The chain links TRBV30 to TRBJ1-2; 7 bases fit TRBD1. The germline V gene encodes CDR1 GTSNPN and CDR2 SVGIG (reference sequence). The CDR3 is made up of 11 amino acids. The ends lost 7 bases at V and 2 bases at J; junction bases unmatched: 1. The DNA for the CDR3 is TGTGCCTTCAGGGGGAACTATGGCTACACCTTC. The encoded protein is CAFRGNYGYTF.

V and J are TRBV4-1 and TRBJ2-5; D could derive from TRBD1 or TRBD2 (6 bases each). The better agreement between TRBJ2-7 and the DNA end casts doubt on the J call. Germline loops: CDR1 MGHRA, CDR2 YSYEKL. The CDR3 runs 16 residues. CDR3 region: CASSHPDSGGGYEQYF. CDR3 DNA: TGCGCCAGCAGCCATCCCGACAGTGGAGGGGGCTACGAGCAGTACTTC.

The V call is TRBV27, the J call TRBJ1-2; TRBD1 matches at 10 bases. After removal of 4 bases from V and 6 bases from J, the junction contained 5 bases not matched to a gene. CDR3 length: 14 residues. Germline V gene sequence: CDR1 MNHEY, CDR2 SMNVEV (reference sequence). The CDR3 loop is CASSSLGTGDGYTF. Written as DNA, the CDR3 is TGTGCCAGCAGTTCCCTCGGGACAGGGGATGGCTACACCTTC.

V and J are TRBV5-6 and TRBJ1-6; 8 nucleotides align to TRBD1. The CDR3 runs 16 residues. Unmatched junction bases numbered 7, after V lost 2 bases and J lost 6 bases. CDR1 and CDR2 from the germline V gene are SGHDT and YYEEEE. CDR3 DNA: TGTGCCAGCAGCTTCGGACAGGGTTTGAGTAATTCACCCCTCCACTTT. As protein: CASSFGQGLSNSPLHF.

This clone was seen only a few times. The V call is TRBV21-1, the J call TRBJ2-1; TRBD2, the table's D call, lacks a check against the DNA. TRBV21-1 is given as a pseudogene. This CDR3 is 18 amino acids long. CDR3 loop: CASSKGCFVAGGPDEQFF. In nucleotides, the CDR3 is TGTGCCAGCAGCAAAGGCTGCTTTGTAGCGGGGGGGCCCGATGAGCAGTTCTTC.

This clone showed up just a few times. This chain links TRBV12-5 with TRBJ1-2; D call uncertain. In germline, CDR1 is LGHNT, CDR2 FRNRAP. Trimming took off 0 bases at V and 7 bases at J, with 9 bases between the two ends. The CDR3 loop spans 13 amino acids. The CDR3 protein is CASGLVSYPGYTF. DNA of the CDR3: TGTGCTAGTGGTTTGGTTTCTTATCCTGGCTACACCTTC.

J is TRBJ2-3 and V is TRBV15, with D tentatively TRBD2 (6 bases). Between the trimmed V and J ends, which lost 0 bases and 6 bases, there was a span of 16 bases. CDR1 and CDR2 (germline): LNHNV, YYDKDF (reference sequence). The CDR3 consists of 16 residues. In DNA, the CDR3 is TGTGCCACCAGCAGAGATAAATTGGGAGGTCGGGATACGCAGTATTTT. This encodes CATSRDKLGGRDTQYF.

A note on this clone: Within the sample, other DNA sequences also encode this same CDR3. CDR3 coding DNA: TGTGCCAGCAGCGTCGACAGGGTCGCTAACTATGGCTACACCTTC. Its protein product is CASSVDRVANYGYTF. V usage is TRBV2 and J usage is TRBJ1-2; 7 nucleotides align to TRBD1. The CDR3 length is 15 residues. Germline V gives CDR1 SNHLY, CDR2 FYNNEI. V trimming: 6 bases; J trimming: 0 bases; junction bases outside the gene matches: 7.

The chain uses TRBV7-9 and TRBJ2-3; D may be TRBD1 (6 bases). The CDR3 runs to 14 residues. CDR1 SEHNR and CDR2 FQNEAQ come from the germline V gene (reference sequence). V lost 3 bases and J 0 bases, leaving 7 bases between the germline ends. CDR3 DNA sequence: TGTGCCAGCAGCTTGGGGACAAGCACAGATACGCAGTATTTT. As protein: CASSLGTSTDTQYF.

CDR3 DNA sequence: TGCGCCAGCAGCTTATCCGGGACAGGGGGCGATGAGCAGTTCTTC. It translates to CASSLSGTGGDEQFF. V and J are TRBV5-1 and TRBJ2-1; TRBD1 agrees at 12 bases. The germline gives CDR1 SGHRS, CDR2 YFSETQ. This CDR3 has 15 amino acids. The trim removed 2 bases at V and 8 bases at J, leaving 5 bases unmatched.

The CDR3 protein is CASSSPGQGSPLHF. The CDR3 DNA follows: TGCGCCAGCAGCTCCCCGGGACAGGGTTCACCCCTCCACTTT. The V call is TRBV5-1, the J call TRBJ1-6; TRBD1 matches 9 bases. Germline V gene data show CDR1 as SGHRS and CDR2 as YFSETQ. J lost 9 bases, V lost 3 bases, and 4 bases had no gene match. CDR3 length equals 14 residues.

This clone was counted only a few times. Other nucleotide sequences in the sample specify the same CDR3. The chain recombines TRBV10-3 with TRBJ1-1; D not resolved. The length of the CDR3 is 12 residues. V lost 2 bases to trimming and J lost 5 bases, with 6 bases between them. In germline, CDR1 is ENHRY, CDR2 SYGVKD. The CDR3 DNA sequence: TGTGCCATCAGTGAGAGAGGGACTGAAGCTTTCTTT. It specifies CAISERGTEAFF.

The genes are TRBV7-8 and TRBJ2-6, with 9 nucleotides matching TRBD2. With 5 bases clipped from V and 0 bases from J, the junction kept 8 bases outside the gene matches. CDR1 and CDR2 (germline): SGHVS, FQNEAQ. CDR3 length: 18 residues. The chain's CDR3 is CASSLGLAFSSGANVLTF. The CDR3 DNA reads TGTGCCAGCAGCCTCGGACTAGCGTTTAGCTCTGGGGCCAACGTCCTGACTTTC.